This TCR beta chain stems from a study of beta chain features in type 1 diabetes. Study findings and constraints: Any HLA-type effect on TCRB rearrangement remained unresolved here. Patients with type 1 diabetes carried fewer insertions and had more deletions at their VDJ junctions.

The authors took one heparinised blood draw, averaging roughly 120 mL, from each donor. Every sorted population was more than 95% pure. Expressed TCRB transcripts were sequenced after all isolated RNA was converted to cDNA. Using immunoSEQ multiplex PCR, the repertoire was profiled, and TCRdb retains in-frame clones only, with some absent. The sample yields 350,000 to 450,000 clones, around 13% seen once. CDR3 size: 19 residues. V gave up 3 bases and J gave up 4 bases; unmatched junction bases: 15. Germline-derived CDR1 and CDR2 are ENHRY and SYGVKD. In this sample, this clone turned up a few times. No antigen is known for it.

This chain joins TRBV10-3 and TRBJ2-1; 10 bases match TRBD2. The TCR was taken from a man under 40 in good health. Sequencing input: naive CD4+ T cells from blood. CDR3 coding DNA: TGTGCCATCAGTGACGGGGCGGCTAGCGGGAGAGGGGCATACAATGAGCAGTTCTTC. This codes for CAISDGAASGRGAYNEQFF.